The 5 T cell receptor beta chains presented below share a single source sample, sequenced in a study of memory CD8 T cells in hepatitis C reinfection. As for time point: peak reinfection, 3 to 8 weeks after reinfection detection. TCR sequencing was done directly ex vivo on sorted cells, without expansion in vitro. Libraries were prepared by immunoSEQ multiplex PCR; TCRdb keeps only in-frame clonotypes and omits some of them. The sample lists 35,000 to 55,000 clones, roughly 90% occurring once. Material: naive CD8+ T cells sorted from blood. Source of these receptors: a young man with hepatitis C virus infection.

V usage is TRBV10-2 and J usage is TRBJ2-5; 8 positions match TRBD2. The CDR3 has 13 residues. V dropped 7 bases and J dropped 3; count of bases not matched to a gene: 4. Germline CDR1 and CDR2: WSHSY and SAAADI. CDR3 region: CASNPLAEETQYF. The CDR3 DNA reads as TGCGCCAGCAACCCACTAGCGGAAGAGACCCAGTACTTC.

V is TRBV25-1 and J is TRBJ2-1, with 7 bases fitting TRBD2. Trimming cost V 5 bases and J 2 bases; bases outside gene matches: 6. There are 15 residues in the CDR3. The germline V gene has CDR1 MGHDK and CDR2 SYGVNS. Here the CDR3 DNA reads TGTGCCAGCAGTTCCACTAGCGCGCCCTACAATGAGCAGTTCTTC. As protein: CASSSTSAPYNEQFF.

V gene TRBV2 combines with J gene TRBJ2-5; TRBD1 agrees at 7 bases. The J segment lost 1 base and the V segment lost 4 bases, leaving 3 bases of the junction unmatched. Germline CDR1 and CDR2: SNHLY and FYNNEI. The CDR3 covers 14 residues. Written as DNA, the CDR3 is TGTGCCAGCAGTGTGGGACAGATCCAAGAGACCCAGTACTTC. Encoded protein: CASSVGQIQETQYF.

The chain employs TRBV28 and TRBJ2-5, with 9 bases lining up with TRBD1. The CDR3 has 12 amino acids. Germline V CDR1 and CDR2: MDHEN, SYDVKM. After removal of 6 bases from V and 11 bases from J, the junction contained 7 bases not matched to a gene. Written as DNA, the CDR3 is TGTGCCAGCAGGGGACAGGGTAGAGAGCAGTACTTC. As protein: CASRGQGREQYF.

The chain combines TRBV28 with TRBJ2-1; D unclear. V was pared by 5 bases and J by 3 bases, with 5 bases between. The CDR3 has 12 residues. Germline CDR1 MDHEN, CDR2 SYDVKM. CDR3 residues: CASSINYNEQFF. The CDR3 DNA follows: TGTGCCAGCAGTATCAACTACAATGAGCAGTTCTTC.